This is a list of T cell receptor beta chains from one sample in a study of T cells in localized non-small cell lung cancer. Using immunoSEQ multiplex PCR, the repertoire was profiled, and TCRdb retains in-frame clones only, with some absent. The sample holds about 33,000 clones; 90% are singletons and the top ten take around 3.9%. The input for sequencing was peripheral blood, taken before any cancer treatment. These TCRs come from a man between 40 and 69 years old with stage I lung adenocarcinoma. Each CDR3 is given with its conserved first and last residue.

TRBJ1-1	TRBV2	CASSVELRMNTEAFF
TRBJ2-1	TRBV12-5	CASGFKQGDEQFF
TRBJ1-1	TRBV5-6	CASSPPGGSEAFF
TRBJ1-1	TRBV5-1	CASSFFGSDMNTEAFF
TRBJ2-5	TRBV7-9	CASSDRTGAQETQYF
TRBJ1-5	TRBV7-8	CASSLATGSFWPQHF
TRBJ1-4	TRBV7-3	CASSPWTGRDEKLFF
TRBJ2-2	TRBV6-1	CASRGETGGSGELFF
TRBJ1-2	TRBV30	CAWSVTGAPYGYTF
TRBJ2-5	TRBV9	CASSVRGLETQYF
TRBJ1-2	TRBV19	CASRRVPGSNYGYTF
TRBJ2-5	TRBV29-1	CSVEGSGGGETQYF
TRBJ2-5	TRBV5-6	CASSQGWLQETQYF
TRBJ1-2	TRBV7-3	CASSSTEGEMGYGYTF
TRBJ2-6	TRBV27	CASSPLPGRRGANVLTF
TRBJ2-1	TRBV18	CASSPEARLGEQFF
TRBJ2-5	TRBV19	CATRGGQVRETQYF
TRBJ2-1	TRBV12-5	CASGFSSGGANEQFF
TRBJ2-1	TRBV27	CASSLAPYNEQFF
TRBJ1-4	TRBV10-3	CAISEGQVEKLFF
TRBJ2-5	TRBV6-6	CASSIPHGETQYF
TRBJ1-3	TRBV6-6	CASSYNPTSGNTIYF
TRBJ2-3	TRBV29-1	CSVVGRDLTDTQYF
TRBJ1-1	TRBV5-1	CASSLSTGFTEAFF
TRBJ2-1	TRBV28	CASSLRRNEQFF
TRBJ2-1	TRBV4-2	CASSQDVGQGREQFF
TRBJ1-5	TRBV15	CATSLQGRSNQPQHF
TRBJ2-1	TRBV7-2	CASSSTGFTYNEQFF
TRBJ1-6	TRBV18	CASSRDFNSPLHF
TRBJ1-1	TRBV9	CASSVFDGRNTEAFF
TRBJ1-5	TRBV5-1	CASSSGQHNQPQHF
TRBJ1-2	TRBV29-1	CSVDTDYGYTF
TRBJ2-2	TRBV6-1	CASSRDRGTGELFF
TRBJ2-2	TRBV18	CASSPPLAANTGELFF
TRBJ1-1	TRBV30	CAWSVLGGTEAFF
TRBJ1-2	TRBV5-1	CASSRDGDYGYTF
TRBJ1-1	TRBV15	CATSRDRNTEAFF